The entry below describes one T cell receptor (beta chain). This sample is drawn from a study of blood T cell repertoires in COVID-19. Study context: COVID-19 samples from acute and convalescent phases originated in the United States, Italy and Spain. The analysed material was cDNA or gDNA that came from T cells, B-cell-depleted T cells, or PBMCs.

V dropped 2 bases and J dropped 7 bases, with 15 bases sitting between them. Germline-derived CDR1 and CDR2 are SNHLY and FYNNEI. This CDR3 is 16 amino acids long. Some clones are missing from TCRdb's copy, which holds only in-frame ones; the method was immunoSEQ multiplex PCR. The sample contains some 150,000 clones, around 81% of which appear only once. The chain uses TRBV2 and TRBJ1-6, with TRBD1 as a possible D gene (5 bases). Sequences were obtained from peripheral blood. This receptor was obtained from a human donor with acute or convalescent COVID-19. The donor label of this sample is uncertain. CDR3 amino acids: CASSEWAGGENSPLHF. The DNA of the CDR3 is TGTGCCAGCAGTGAATGGGCCGGGGGGGAAAATTCACCCCTCCACTTT.